What follows is one T cell receptor (beta chain) and its context. Antigen: not known. The CDR3 has 13 amino acids. In germline, CDR1 is ENHRY, CDR2 SYGVKD. Unmatched junction bases numbered 3, after V lost 5 bases and J lost 8 bases. The sample comes from a study of OX40 agonist ivuxolimab in advanced cancers. Study summary: Hepatocellular carcinoma, melanoma, renal cell or head and neck cancer occurred in dose-escalation patients.

TCRdb's copy holds only in-frame clones and misses some; the assay was immunoSEQ multiplex PCR. The profile shows around 38,000 clones, 92% of them singletons. Study-wide results and limits: Both CD4+ and CD8+ T cell populations in blood had undergone clonal expansion by week 6 at 0.1 to 3.0 mg/kg. Partial responders at 0.1-3.0 mg/kg had among the lowest clonal expansion. In general, CD8+ T cells held more expanded clones than CD4+ did, on average.

This TCR was recovered from an adult with an advanced solid tumor such as melanoma, head and neck, liver or kidney cancer. V gene TRBV10-3 combines with J gene TRBJ2-1; 10 nucleotides agree with TRBD2. Sequenced here: CD4+ or CD8+ T cells sorted from blood, sampled in a trial of the OX40 agonist ivuxolimab. The CDR3 reads CAISSGRAHEQFF. The DNA of the CDR3 is TGTGCCATCAGTAGCGGGAGGGCCCATGAGCAGTTCTTC.